This T cell receptor (beta chain) is drawn from a study of T cell responses to AZD1222 COVID-19 vaccine. Study results and caveats: Along spike, vaccine-associated CD4 TCRs were found throughout, with dominance at 160-218 and 743-854. The donor cohort was predominantly white British with a female majority, and clonal diversity may have been underestimated. Baseline serology detected seropositivity in only five to seven AZD1222 recipients.

Sequencing used immunoSEQ multiplex PCR; TCRdb keeps in-frame clones, though not all of them. The sample has about 100,000 clones, roughly 89% seen once. In this sample, this clone turned up a few times. The target antigen is unknown. The germline gives CDR1 MDHEN, CDR2 SYDVKM. This CDR3 is built from 14 residues. Trimming shortened V by 3 bases and J by 5 bases, and 12 bases separated the two germline ends. Sequencing used peripheral blood, obtained on day 0 of AZD1222 vaccination. The V and J genes are TRBV28 and TRBJ2-3; D is possibly TRBD1 or TRBD2 (6 bases each). The TCR sequence derives from an adult in good health. The CDR3 DNA reads TGTGCCAGCAGTTTTTGGAGGGGGGAAGATACGCAGTATTTT. Translating gives CASSFWRGEDTQYF.